These 31 T cell receptor beta chains came from one sample sequenced in a study of molecular identifiers for immune sequencing clone quantification (dated by TCRdb to 2016 to 2019). The library was produced with PCR. The instrument was an Illumina HiSeq 4000. TCRdb applied fastp at Q25 and MiXCR to the public reads, then kept only in-frame beta chains. Every entry covers one CDR3 protein and lists the most common genes and DNA from its rows. Recorded for this sample are some 650,000 distinct CDR3 sequences; just under 20% of them occurred a single time. 0.7% to 1% of the sample is taken by the ten largest. Material: naive CD8+ T cells from blood, with Jurkat cell RNA spiked in. The label giving this sample's cell subset or site can be read as: FACS-sorted CD8+CD4-CCR7+CD45RA+ naive T cells. Receptor source: a human donor in good health. Some libraries in this study had Jurkat cell RNA spiked in.

Turning to this clonotype: This may be a read error: a much more frequent sequence differs by one nucleotide. The chain joins TRBV28 to TRBJ2-3, with 12 bases identical to TRBD2. With V trimmed by 4 bases and J by 0 bases, 11 bases remained unmatched. The CDR3 spans 19 residues. Germline V gene lookup returns CDR1 MDHEN and CDR2 SYDVKM. CDR3 in DNA: TGTGCCAGCAGTTCCTCTTTCGTGACTAGCGGGAGTAGCACAGATACGCAGTATTTT. Protein sequence: CASSSSFVTSGSSTDTQYF.

This clonotype was seen at least ten times. The genes are TRBV11-2 and TRBJ2-5; the D gene is possibly TRBD2 (6 bases). Trimming stripped 1 base from V and 1 base from J, with 13 bases between. The CDR3 spans 16 residues. Germline values: CDR1 SGHAT, CDR2 FQNNGV. For the CDR3, the DNA is TGTGCCAGCAGCTTAGCGGTTTTCGGGGGCCAAGAGACCCAGTACTTC. Translated, it gives CASSLAVFGGQETQYF. The variable domain in full, with the rest retrieved from reference TRBV11-2 and TRBJ2-5, is EAGVAQSPRYKIIEKRQSVAFWCNPISGHATLYWYQQILGQGPKLLIQFQNNGVVDDSQLPKDRFSAERLKGVDSTLKIQPAKLEDSAVYLCASSLAVFGGQETQYFGPGTRLLVL.

This clonotype showed up many times. The gene calls are TRBV7-9 and TRBJ2-1; 10 nucleotides line up with TRBD2. CDR1 is SEHNR and CDR2 is FQNEAQ in the germline V gene (reference sequence). The CDR3 totals 15 residues. Losses at the gene ends were 5 bases for V and 4 bases for J; bases not matched to a gene: 5. The CDR3 DNA sequence: TGTGCCAGCAGCCCACTAGCGGGATCTTACAATGAGCAGTTCTTC. Its protein is CASSPLAGSYNEQFF.

Ten or more counts support this clonotype. CDR3 loop: CSVVQRLDPKNIQYF. CDR3 sequence (DNA): TGCAGCGTTGTCCAGCGTTTGGATCCCAAAAACATTCAGTACTTC. The chain uses TRBV29-1 and TRBJ2-4; D is unresolved. V lost 4 bases and J lost 2, with 15 bases in between. The CDR3 runs 15 residues. Per the germline V gene, CDR1 is SQVTM and CDR2 is ANQGSEA.

In this sample, this clonotype turned up a few times. The chain is built from TRBV7-6 and TRBJ2-7, with D possibly being TRBD1 or TRBD2 (5 bases each). The CDR3 loop spans 13 amino acids. CDR1 and CDR2 from the germline V gene are SGHVS and FNYEAQ. V lost 4 bases to trimming and J lost 6 bases, with 13 bases between them. The CDR3, as DNA: TGTGCCAGCAGCTATGGGACGGTCAGCGAGCAGTACTTC. Its protein is CASSYGTVSEQYF.

This clonotype was seen ten or more times. This chain connects TRBV6-1 to TRBJ1-5; tentative D call: TRBD1 (5 bases). This CDR3 has 15 amino acids. Germline assignment: CDR1 MNHNS and CDR2 SASEGT. V dropped 3 bases and J dropped 5 bases, with 14 bases sitting between them. The DNA for the CDR3 is TGTGCCAGCAGTGAGGGTGGGACGGCAGATCAGCCCCAGCATTTT. Its protein product is CASSEGGTADQPQHF.

There are many counts of this clonotype. The genes are TRBV6-4 and TRBJ1-1; no clear D gene. Germline V CDR1 and CDR2: MRHNA, SNTAGT. This CDR3 spans 15 amino acids. The V end was cut by 7 bases, the J end by 7 bases, with 22 bases between. CDR3 sequence reads: CASTKDRYGLGEAFF. Here the CDR3 DNA reads TGTGCCAGCACCAAAGACCGGTACGGGCTAGGTGAAGCTTTCTTT.

This clonotype was observed many times. This rearrangement joins TRBV14 to TRBJ1-1; the match to TRBD1 covers 7 bases. Germline lookup yields CDR1 SGHDN and CDR2 FVKESK. Trimming cost V 1 base and J 5 bases; bases outside gene matches: 7. The CDR3 is 15 amino acids. CDR3 sequence (DNA): TGTGCCAGCAGCCAAGTGAAGACAGGGAGGACTGAAGCTTTCTTT. Amino acids: CASSQVKTGRTEAFF.

This clonotype was recorded a few times. The V call is TRBV5-8, the J call TRBJ2-7; 9 nucleotides match TRBD2. Germline V gives CDR1 SGHTS, CDR2 YDEGEE. The CDR3 sequence is 17 residues long. Losses at the gene ends were 1 base for V and 1 base for J; bases not matched to a gene: 9. This chain's CDR3 is CASSLSTSGGGSYEQYF. The DNA for the CDR3 is TGTGCCAGCAGCTTGTCGACTAGCGGAGGGGGGTCCTACGAGCAGTACTTC. Looking up the rest from reference TRBV5-8 and TRBJ2-7 gives the full variable domain: EAGVTQSPTHLIKTRGQQATLRCSPISGHTSVYWYQQALGLGLQFLLWYDEGEERNRGNFPPRFSGRQFPNYSSELNVNALELEDSALYLCASSLSTSGGGSYEQYFGPGTRLTVT.

A remark on this clonotype: A much larger clone lies one base from this, so it may be a read error. This chain links TRBV12-3 or TRBV12-4 with TRBJ1-6; D perhaps matches TRBD1 (5 bases). The CDR3 length is 14 residues. The CDR3 DNA is TGTACCAGCAGTGACGCAGGGTATAATTCACCCCTCCACTTT. Translating it yields CTSSDAGYNSPLHF.

This clonotype was detected ten times or more. The genes are TRBV20-1 and TRBJ2-3, with TRBD2 matching 8 bases. The CDR3 is 16 amino acids. Germline CDR1 reads DFQATT; CDR2 reads SNEGSKA (reference sequence). V was clipped by 1 base and J by 5 bases; unmatched bases: 11. CDR3 amino acids: CSARAGVSGIKDTQYF. CDR3 nucleotide sequence: TGCAGTGCTAGAGCGGGGGTTAGCGGGATTAAAGATACGCAGTATTTT.

This chain connects TRBV7-9 to TRBJ2-1; D ambiguous. Germline V gene lookup returns CDR1 SEHNR and CDR2 FQNEAQ (reference sequence). V lost 1 base and J 0 bases, leaving 10 bases between the germline ends. The CDR3 loop spans 16 amino acids. This chain's CDR3 is CASSLGLALSYNEQFF. In DNA, the CDR3 is TGTGCCAGCAGCTTAGGACTGGCTCTCTCCTACAATGAGCAGTTCTTC.

Notes on this clonotype: Since a much larger clone is just one base distant, this may be a read error. The chain links TRBV25-1 to TRBJ2-7; 8 nucleotides align to TRBD1. The CDR3 is 16 amino acids. Germline V gene data show CDR1 as MGHDK and CDR2 as SYGVNS. Trimming at V came to 1 base and at J to 9 bases, leaving 14 bases not matched to a gene. The CDR3 DNA reads TGTGCCAGCAGTGAATTCCGCACAGGGGGAGTGGGCGGGCAGTACTTC. Translated, it gives CASSEFRTGGVGGQYF.

This clonotype has only one observation. J is TRBJ2-2 and V is TRBV6-5; TRBD2 matches at 7 bases. V was pared by 6 bases and J by 10 bases, with 8 bases of the junction left unmatched. CDR1 and CDR2 from the germline V gene are MNHEY and SVGAGI. The CDR3 extends over 13 amino acids. CDR3 in DNA: TGTGCCAGCAGGCTTACTAGCGCCGAGGAGCTGTTTTTT. It specifies CASRLTSAEELFF.

The chain employs TRBV6-1 and TRBJ1-1; a possible D gene is TRBD1 (6 bases). Trimming took off 3 bases at V and 4 bases at J, with 15 bases between the two ends. This CDR3 has 15 amino acids. The germline V gene encodes CDR1 MNHNS and CDR2 SASEGT. In nucleotides, the CDR3 is TGTGCCAGCAGTGATTTTTCGAGACAGGCCACTGAAGCTTTCTTT. Translating it yields CASSDFSRQATEAFF.

This clonotype has at least ten counts. J is TRBJ1-4 and V is TRBV20-1; D unresolved. Germline CDR1 DFQATT, CDR2 SNEGSKA (reference sequence). The CDR3 has 16 residues. Trimming cost V 0 bases and J 2 bases, with 13 bases left between them. The CDR3 region is CSARDREGSTNEKLFF. As DNA, the CDR3 is TGCAGTGCTAGAGATCGCGAGGGTAGTACTAATGAAAAACTGTTTTTT.

The sample holds many counts of this clonotype. V is TRBV5-5 and J is TRBJ1-4, with a possible D match to TRBD1 (5 bases). Trimming left V 0 bases short and J 4 bases short, with 7 bases between. The CDR3 runs to 14 residues. The V gene's germline CDR1 is SGHKS and CDR2 YYEKEE (reference sequence). CDR3 sequence (DNA): TGTGCCAGCAGCTTGGGACAGATTAATGAAAAACTGTTTTTT. This translates into CASSLGQINEKLFF.

In this sample, this clonotype turned up many times. The chain links TRBV7-6 to TRBJ2-3; TRBD2 matches 13 bases. Trimming removed 0 bases from V and 3 bases from J; junction bases left unmatched: 3. Germline CDR1 is SGHVS and CDR2 is FNYEAQ. CDR3 size: 17 residues. DNA for the CDR3: TGTGCCAGCAGCTTAGCCCCGGGACTAGCGGGGACAGATACGCAGTATTTT. It specifies CASSLAPGLAGTDTQYF.

The chain joins TRBV27 to TRBJ2-1; 14 bases match TRBD2. V was clipped by 5 bases and J by 12 bases; unmatched bases: 9. The CDR3 contains 15 residues. CDR1 is MNHEY and CDR2 is SMNVEV in the germline V gene (reference sequence). CDR3: CASSPGLAGDGGQFF. The CDR3 bases are TGTGCCAGCAGTCCGGGACTAGCGGGAGATGGCGGGCAGTTCTTC.

With respect to this clonotype: A much larger clone differs by one base, so this may be a read error. The V and J genes are TRBV2 and TRBJ2-3; 10 bases fit TRBD1. CDR3 size: 15 residues. CDR1 and CDR2 (germline): SNHLY, FYNNEI. CDR3 DNA: TGTGCCAGCAGGACGACAGGGGGCATCACAGATACGCGGTATTTT. This translates into CASRTTGGITDTRYF.

This clonotype was found many times. The chain combines TRBV5-4 with TRBJ2-5, with 10 bases aligning to TRBD1. V shed 2 bases, J shed 5 bases, and the junction held 6 bases outside the gene matches. CDR1 is SGHNT and CDR2 is YYREEE in the germline V gene (reference sequence). This CDR3 is built from 15 residues. The CDR3 coding sequence is TGTGCCAGCAGCTTTGAGACAGGGGGCGGTGAGACCCAGTACTTC. It codes for CASSFETGGGETQYF.

This clonotype was seen many times. Written as DNA, the CDR3 is TGTGCCAGCAGCCCCCCCAATGAGCAGTTCTTC. The encoded protein is CASSPPNEQFF. V and J are TRBV7-9 and TRBJ2-1; D gene uncertain. The germline V gene encodes CDR1 SEHNR and CDR2 FQNEAQ (reference sequence). The CDR3 covers 11 residues. V lost 5 bases and J 6 bases, leaving 5 bases between the germline ends.

Of note for this clonotype: A clone one base away is much larger, so this may be a read error. The chain uses TRBV15 and TRBJ2-7, with D possibly being TRBD2 (5 bases). This CDR3 has 13 amino acids. V lost 1 base and J lost 2, with 6 bases in between. Germline-derived CDR1 and CDR2 are LNHNV and YYDKDF (reference sequence). For the CDR3, the DNA is TGTGCCACCAGCAGAGGAGGGCCCTACGAGCAGTACTTC. Its translation is CATSRGGPYEQYF.

On this clonotype itself: One base away lies a much larger clone, so this may be a sequencing read error. This likely comes from a read error, as the CDR3 has no conserved phenylalanine or tryptophan at its end. The rearrangement links TRBV12-3 or TRBV12-4 to TRBJ1-6; D remains ambiguous. The CDR3 runs to 12 residues. Trimming took off 4 bases at V and 9 bases at J, with 7 bases between the two ends. This CDR3 is CASSWGGSPLHL. The CDR3 nucleotides read TGTGCCAGCAGTTGGGGAGGTTCACCCCTCCACCTT.

The chain has TRBV30 and TRBJ1-2; no definite D call. V shed 2 bases and J shed 6 bases, with 13 bases lying between them. The CDR3 contains 13 residues. CDR1 GTSNPN and CDR2 SVGIG come from the germline V gene (reference sequence). CDR3 in amino acids: CAWSQDGLHGYTF. The CDR3, as DNA: TGTGCCTGGAGTCAGGACGGATTGCATGGCTACACCTTC.

The chain is built from TRBV11-2 and TRBJ1-5; 7 positions match TRBD1. This CDR3 is built from 15 residues. CDR1 SGHAT and CDR2 FQNNGV come from the germline V gene. The junction had 10 bases not matched to a gene; V was cut back by 5 bases and J by 6 bases. The DNA for the CDR3 is TGTGCCAGCAGCGAGGGGGCGGGGGCTTTTCAGCCCCAGCATTTT. This encodes CASSEGAGAFQPQHF.

There are many counts of this clonotype. CDR3 loop: CASSRDRAYNEQFF. The CDR3 nucleotides are TGTGCCAGCAGCCGGGACAGGGCATACAATGAGCAGTTCTTC. This chain links TRBV14 with TRBJ2-1; 9 bases align to TRBD1. This CDR3 comprises 14 residues. Germline V gives CDR1 SGHDN, CDR2 FVKESK. The J segment lost 4 bases and the V segment lost 4 bases, leaving 2 bases of the junction unmatched.

This clonotype was observed a handful of times. The chain has TRBV6-2 or TRBV6-3 and TRBJ2-5; D not resolved. Germline-derived CDR1 and CDR2 are MNHEY and SVGEGT. Trimming left V 6 bases short and J 0 bases short, with 11 bases between. This CDR3 has 14 amino acids. The CDR3 sequence is CASSLFSNQETQYF. CDR3 nucleotide sequence: TGTGCCAGCAGCCTTTTCTCCAACCAAGAGACCCAGTACTTC.

The sample holds many counts of this clonotype. V gene TRBV6-1 combines with J gene TRBJ2-3, with D unclear. CDR1 MNHNS and CDR2 SASEGT come from the germline V gene. V was shortened by 2 bases and J by 0 bases, with 9 bases between the two germline ends. CDR3 length equals 15 residues. This CDR3 reads CASSELGPSTDTQYF. The CDR3 coding sequence is TGTGCCAGCAGTGAACTAGGCCCTAGCACAGATACGCAGTATTTT.

The chain employs TRBV11-2 and TRBJ2-7, with D uncertain. Germline loops: CDR1 SGHAT, CDR2 FQNNGV. The CDR3 has 13 amino acids. Trimming took off 1 base at V and 6 bases at J, with 10 bases between the two ends. DNA of the CDR3: TGTGCCAGCAGCTTAGTTGGTGCCTGCGAGCAGTACTTC. This translates into CASSLVGACEQYF.

This clonotype was counted many times. V is TRBV7-6 and J is TRBJ1-4, with D unclear. CDR1 is SGHVS and CDR2 is FNYEAQ in the germline V gene. Deletions cut 0 bases from V and 0 bases from J, with 8 bases between. The CDR3 spans 16 residues. CDR3 region: CASSLARTATNEKLFF. CDR3 nucleotide sequence: TGTGCCAGCAGCTTAGCCCGGACGGCAACTAATGAAAAACTGTTTTTT.